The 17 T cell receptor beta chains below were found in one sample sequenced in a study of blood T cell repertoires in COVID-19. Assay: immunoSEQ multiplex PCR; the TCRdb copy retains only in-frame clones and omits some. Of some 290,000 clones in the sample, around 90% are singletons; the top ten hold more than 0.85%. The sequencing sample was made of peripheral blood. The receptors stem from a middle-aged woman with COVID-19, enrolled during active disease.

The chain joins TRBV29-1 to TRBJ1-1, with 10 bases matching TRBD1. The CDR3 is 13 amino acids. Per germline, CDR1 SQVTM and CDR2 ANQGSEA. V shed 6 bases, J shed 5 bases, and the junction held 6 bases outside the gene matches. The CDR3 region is CSVRQGAKTEAFF. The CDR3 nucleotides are TGCAGCGTACGACAGGGGGCTAAGACTGAAGCTTTCTTT.

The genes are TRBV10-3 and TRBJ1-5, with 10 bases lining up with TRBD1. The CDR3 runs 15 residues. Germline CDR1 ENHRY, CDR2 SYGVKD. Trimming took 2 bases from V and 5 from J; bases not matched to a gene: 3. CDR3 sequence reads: CAISERGTGDQPQHF. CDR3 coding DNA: TGTGCCATCAGTGAGCGCGGGACAGGGGATCAGCCCCAGCATTTT.

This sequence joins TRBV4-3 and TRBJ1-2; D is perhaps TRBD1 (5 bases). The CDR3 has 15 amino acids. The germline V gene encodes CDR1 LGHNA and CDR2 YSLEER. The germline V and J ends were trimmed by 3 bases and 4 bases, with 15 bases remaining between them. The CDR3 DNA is TGCGCCAGCAGCCACCCAGGGAAGGCCGCCTATGGCTACACCTTC. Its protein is CASSHPGKAAYGYTF.

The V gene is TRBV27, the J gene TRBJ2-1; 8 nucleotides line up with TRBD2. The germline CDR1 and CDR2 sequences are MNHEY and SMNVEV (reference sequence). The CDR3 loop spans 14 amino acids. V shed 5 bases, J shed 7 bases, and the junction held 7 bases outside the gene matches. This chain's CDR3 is CASSPTGLENEQFF. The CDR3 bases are TGTGCCAGCAGTCCGACGGGACTAGAGAATGAGCAGTTCTTC.

In nucleotides, the CDR3 is TGTGCCAGCAGTGAAGCGAGGGCTGGGCAGGCTCCTAATCAGCCCCAGCATTTT. Translation: CASSEARAGQAPNQPQHF. The chain links TRBV6-1 to TRBJ1-5; D unclear. Trimming took off 0 bases at V and 4 bases at J, with 19 bases between the two ends. The CDR3 length is 18 residues. Germline CDR1 reads MNHNS; CDR2 reads SASEGT.

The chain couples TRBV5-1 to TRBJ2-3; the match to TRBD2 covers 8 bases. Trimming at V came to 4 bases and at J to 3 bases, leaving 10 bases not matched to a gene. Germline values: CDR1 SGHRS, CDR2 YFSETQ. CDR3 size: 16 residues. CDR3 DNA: TGCGCCAGCAGCCCCGTCGGGCGGGAGGAGACAGATACGCAGTATTTT. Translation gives CASSPVGREETDTQYF.

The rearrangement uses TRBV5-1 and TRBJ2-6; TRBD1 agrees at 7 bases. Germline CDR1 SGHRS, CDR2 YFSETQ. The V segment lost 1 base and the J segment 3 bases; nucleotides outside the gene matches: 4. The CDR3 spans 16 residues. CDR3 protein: CASSLNQGVGANVLTF. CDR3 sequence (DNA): TGCGCCAGCAGCTTGAACCAGGGGGTTGGGGCCAACGTCCTGACTTTC.

The CDR3 nucleotides read TGTGCCAGCAGTGAAGCATCGAACAGACCCAACACTGAAGCTTTCTTT. Translating gives CASSEASNRPNTEAFF. The rearrangement joins TRBV6-1 to TRBJ1-1; D gene uncertain. V was cut by 0 bases and J by 2 bases, with 13 bases left in between. The CDR3 loop spans 16 amino acids. Germline-derived CDR1 and CDR2 are MNHNS and SASEGT.

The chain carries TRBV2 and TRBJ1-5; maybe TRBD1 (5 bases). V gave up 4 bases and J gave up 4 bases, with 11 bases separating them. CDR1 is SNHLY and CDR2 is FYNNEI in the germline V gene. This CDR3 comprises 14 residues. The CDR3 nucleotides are TGTGCCAGCAGTGGGCAGACAGAGAATCAGCCCCAGCATTTT. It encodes CASSGQTENQPQHF.

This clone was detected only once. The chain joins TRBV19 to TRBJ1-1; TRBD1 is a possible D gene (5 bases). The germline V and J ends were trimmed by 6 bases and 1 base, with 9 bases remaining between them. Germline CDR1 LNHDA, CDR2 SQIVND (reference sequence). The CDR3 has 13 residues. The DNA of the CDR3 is TGTGCCAGTAGGCTTGGGGCGAACACTGAAGCTTTCTTT. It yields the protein CASRLGANTEAFF.

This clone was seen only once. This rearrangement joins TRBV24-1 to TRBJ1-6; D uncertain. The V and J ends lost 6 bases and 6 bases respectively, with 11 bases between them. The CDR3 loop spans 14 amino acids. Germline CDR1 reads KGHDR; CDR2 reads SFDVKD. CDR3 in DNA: TGTGCCACCAGTCGAGGTGGAATTAATTCACCCCTCCACTTT. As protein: CATSRGGINSPLHF.

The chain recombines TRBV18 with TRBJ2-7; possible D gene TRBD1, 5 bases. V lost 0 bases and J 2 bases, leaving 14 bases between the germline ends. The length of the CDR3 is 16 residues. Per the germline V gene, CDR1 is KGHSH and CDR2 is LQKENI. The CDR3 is CASSPPKAGPTYEQYF. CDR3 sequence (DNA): TGTGCCAGCTCACCACCTAAAGCAGGGCCGACCTACGAGCAGTACTTC.

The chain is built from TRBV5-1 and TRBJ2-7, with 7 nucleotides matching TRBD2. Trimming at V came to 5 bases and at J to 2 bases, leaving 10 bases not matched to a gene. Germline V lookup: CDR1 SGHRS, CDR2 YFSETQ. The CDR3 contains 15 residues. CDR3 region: CASSPSGGNPYEQYF. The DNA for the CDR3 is TGCGCCAGCAGTCCCTCCGGGGGGAACCCCTACGAGCAGTACTTC.

The CDR3 is CASSRARGLAGYEQYF. CDR3 coding DNA: TGTGCCAGCAGCCGGGCGCGGGGTCTTGCAGGGTACGAGCAGTACTTC. V usage is TRBV7-2 and J usage is TRBJ2-7; a weak D match, TRBD2 (6 bases). Germline CDR1 and CDR2: SGHTA and FQGNSA. The CDR3 is 16 amino acids. Trimming stripped 5 bases from V and 4 bases from J, with 21 bases between.

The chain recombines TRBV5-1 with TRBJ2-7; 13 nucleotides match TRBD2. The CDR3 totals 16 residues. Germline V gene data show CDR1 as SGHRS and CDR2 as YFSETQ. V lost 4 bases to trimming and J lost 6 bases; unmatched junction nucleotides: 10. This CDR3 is CASSMQLAGGLLEQYF. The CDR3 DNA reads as TGCGCCAGCAGCATGCAACTAGCGGGGGGGCTTCTCGAGCAGTACTTC.

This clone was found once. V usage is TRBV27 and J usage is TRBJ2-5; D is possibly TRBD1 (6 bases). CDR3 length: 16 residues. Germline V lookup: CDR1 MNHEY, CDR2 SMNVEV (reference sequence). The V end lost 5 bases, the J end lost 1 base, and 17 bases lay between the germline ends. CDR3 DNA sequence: TGTGCCAGCAGTCGCCGGGCAGGGGCCCTCCAAGAGACCCAGTACTTC. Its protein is CASSRRAGALQETQYF.

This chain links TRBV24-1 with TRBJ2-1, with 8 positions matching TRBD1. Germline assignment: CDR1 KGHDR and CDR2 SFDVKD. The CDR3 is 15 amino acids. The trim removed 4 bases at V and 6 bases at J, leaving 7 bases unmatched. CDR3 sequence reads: CATSDGTGFLNEQFF. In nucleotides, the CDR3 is TGTGCCACCAGTGACGGGACAGGCTTCCTCAATGAGCAGTTCTTC.